This T cell receptor beta chain was observed in a study of blood T cell repertoires in COVID-19. Using immunoSEQ multiplex PCR, the repertoire was profiled, and TCRdb retains in-frame clones only, with some absent. The top ten hold roughly 2% of the sample, which has fewer than 450,000 clones, approximately 91% seen once. The V gene lost 1 base and the J gene lost 3 bases, with 11 bases spanning the gap. Germline-derived CDR1 and CDR2 are SGHRS and YFSETQ. The CDR3 spans 15 residues. The rearrangement uses TRBV5-1 and TRBJ1-5; D may be TRBD1 (6 bases). The sample consisted of PBMCs or T cells enriched from blood (not recorded which). This clonotype originated in a woman aged 40 to 50 with acute COVID-19. This chain's CDR3 is CASSLTGNANQPQHF. The CDR3, as DNA: TGCGCCAGCAGCTTGACAGGGAACGCCAATCAGCCCCAGCATTTT.